This entry describes one T cell receptor (beta chain). The antigen is undetermined. PCR used 60 Vbeta primers and 13 Jbeta primers. The method was immunoSEQ multiplex PCR; TCRdb's version includes in-frame clones alone and lacks a portion of them. The table has under 150,000 clones, around 73% seen once. The data were taken from a study of cytomegalovirus exposure and HLA in healthy donors. Regarding the study as a whole: It was only CMV serostatus that was available as immune exposure information. A later examination showed that TCR association rates differed by HLA locus, with DRB1 most and HLA-C fewest. Judged likely to be a sequencing artifact was a cluster of highly shared sequence variants. V segments that were indistinguishable, TRBV6-2 and TRBV6-3 among them, were omitted from analysis.

The germline V and J ends were trimmed by 2 bases and 0 bases, with 5 bases remaining between them. The CDR3 spans 14 residues. The germline V gene encodes CDR1 MNHEY and CDR2 SVGAGI. The sequenced sample was PBMCs. This chain joins TRBV6-5 and TRBJ1-5; D unresolved. This sequence originates from a man between 50 and 59 years old in good health and CMV-seronegative. CDR3 in DNA: TGTGCCAGCAGTTACGGTAGTAGCAATCAGCCCCAGCATTTT. As protein: CASSYGSSNQPQHF.